This TCR beta chain was sequenced for a study of OX40 agonist ivuxolimab in advanced cancers. The overall study: At around 81% male, the cohort had a mean age of about 55 years, ranging from 23 to 79.

Trimming left V 6 bases short and J 0 bases short, with 17 bases between. The germline CDR1 and CDR2 sequences are SGHVS and FQNEAQ. This CDR3 has 17 amino acids. Sequencing used immunoSEQ multiplex PCR; TCRdb keeps in-frame clones, though not all of them. The sample has about 23,000 clones, roughly 79% seen once. This sequence was found in an adult with an advanced solid tumor such as melanoma, head and neck, liver or kidney cancer. J is TRBJ1-4 and V is TRBV7-8, with TRBD1 as a possible D gene (6 bases). The input for sequencing was CD4+ or CD8+ T cells sorted from blood, taken in a trial of the OX40 agonist ivuxolimab. As DNA, the CDR3 is TGTGCCAGCAGACACCGCTCAGGGGCGGCAACTAATGAAAAACTGTTTTTT. Translation gives CASRHRSGAATNEKLFF.